This entry lists 24 T cell receptor beta chains sequenced from one sample in a study of OX40 agonist ivuxolimab in advanced cancers. Using immunoSEQ multiplex PCR, the repertoire was profiled, and TCRdb retains in-frame clones only, with some absent. The sample lists 75,000 to 95,000 clones, over 75% seen once, with about 3% in the top ten. Sequencing was performed on CD4+ or CD8+ T cells sorted from blood, taken in a trial of the OX40 agonist ivuxolimab. The receptors were sampled from an adult with an advanced solid tumor such as melanoma, head and neck, liver or kidney cancer.

V gene TRBV5-5 combines with J gene TRBJ2-7; TRBD1 matches 11 bases. The V gene end was trimmed by 0 bases and the J gene end by 4 bases; junction bases not matched to a gene: 6. Germline CDR1 reads SGHKS; CDR2 reads YYEKEE (reference sequence). CDR3 size: 16 residues. Here the CDR3 reads CASSLVVGTGGYEQYF. CDR3 nucleotides: TGTGCCAGCAGCTTGGTTGTCGGGACAGGGGGATACGAGCAGTACTTC. Full variable domain (remainder filled in from reference TRBV5-5 and TRBJ2-7): DAGVTQSPTHLIKTRGQQVTLRCSPISGHKSVSWYQQVLGQGPQFIFQYYEKEERGRGNFPDRFSARQFPNYSSELNVNALLLGDSALYLCASSLVVGTGGYEQYFGPGTRLTVT.

The chain uses TRBV7-9 and TRBJ1-4; no clear D. Looked up from germline, CDR1 is SEHNR and CDR2 is FQNEAQ (reference sequence). Trimming stripped 5 bases from V and 11 bases from J, with 18 bases between. This CDR3 has 14 residues. CDR3 protein: CASSPKGEAWKLFF. Written as DNA, the CDR3 is TGTGCCAGCAGCCCCAAAGGCGAGGCGTGGAAACTGTTTTTT.

Written as DNA, the CDR3 is TGTGCCAGCAGCTCGGGAGGCGGGAGCAATCAGCCCCAGCATTTT. This encodes CASSSGGGSNQPQHF. The rearrangement joins TRBV5-4 to TRBJ1-5; D gene ambiguous. The length of the CDR3 is 15 residues. CDR1 and CDR2 from the germline V gene are SGHNT and YYREEE (reference sequence). Trimming removed 3 bases at V and 1 base at J, with 11 bases between. Based on the CDR3 plus reference TRBV5-4 and TRBJ1-5, the full variable domain is ETGVTQSPTHLIKTRGQQVTLRCSSQSGHNTVSWYQQALGQGPQFIFQYYREEENGRGNFPPRFSGLQFPNYSSELNVNALELDDSALYLCASSSGGGSNQPQHFGDGTRLSIL.

The chain links TRBV7-2 to TRBJ2-3, with 16 bases lining up with TRBD2. The CDR3 length is 17 residues. Germline CDR1 is SGHTA and CDR2 is FQGNSA. Germline trimming cut 3 bases from V and 3 bases from J; bases unmatched to any gene: 3. The CDR3 DNA sequence: TGTGCCAGCAGCTTGGGACTAGCGGGGGGGCGGACAGATACGCAGTATTTT. It specifies CASSLGLAGGRTDTQYF.

This clone has a handful of counts. CDR3 sequence reads: CASSPTGASNQPQHF. CDR3 DNA sequence: TGCGCCAGCAGCCCGACAGGGGCGAGCAATCAGCCCCAGCATTTT. The chain has TRBV4-3 and TRBJ1-5; TRBD1 matches 8 bases. Unmatched junction bases numbered 3, after V lost 4 bases and J lost 1 base. The CDR3 extends over 15 amino acids. CDR1 LGHNA and CDR2 YSLEER come from the germline V gene.

The rearrangement uses TRBV29-1 and TRBJ2-3; D might be TRBD2 (5 bases). Germline CDR1 reads SQVTM; CDR2 reads ANQGSEA. This CDR3 comprises 12 residues. With 7 bases removed from V and 1 base from J, the gap between germline ends came to 9 bases. CDR3 amino acids: CSARTRTDTQYF. The CDR3 region has the DNA TGCAGCGCCAGGACTCGCACAGATACGCAGTATTTT.

This clone was observed a handful of times. The chain combines TRBV5-6 with TRBJ1-1; TRBD1 is a possible D gene (5 bases). The CDR3 consists of 13 residues. Germline V gives CDR1 SGHDT, CDR2 YYEEEE. The germline V and J ends were trimmed by 8 bases and 4 bases, with 15 bases remaining between them. This CDR3 reads CASWSLGGTEAFF. In DNA form, the CDR3 reads TGTGCCAGTTGGTCTCTCGGGGGCACTGAAGCTTTCTTT. Filled out from reference TRBV5-6 and TRBJ1-1, the complete variable domain reads DAGVTQSPTHLIKTRGQQVTLRCSPKSGHDTVSWYQQALGQGPQFIFQYYEEEERQRGNFPDRFSGHQFPNYSSELNVNALLLGDSALYLCASWSLGGTEAFFGQGTRLTVV.

The chain joins TRBV4-3 to TRBJ1-1; tentative D call: TRBD1 (5 bases). V was clipped by 0 bases and J by 3 bases, with 11 bases between them. This CDR3 is built from 15 residues. Germline V gene lookup returns CDR1 LGHNA and CDR2 YSLEER. CDR3 sequence reads: CASSQDRGIDTEAFF. The CDR3 DNA follows: TGCGCCAGCAGCCAAGATCGGGGGATCGACACTGAAGCTTTCTTT.

A single count supports this clone. This chain connects TRBV6-6 to TRBJ1-1; TRBD1 agrees at 10 bases. The CDR3 runs to 15 residues. Looked up from germline, CDR1 is MNHNY and CDR2 is SVGAGI (reference sequence). J was trimmed by 4 bases and V by 6 bases; bases with no gene match: 8. Written as DNA, the CDR3 is TGTGCCAGCAGCCGGTTTCGGACAGGGGGCACTGAAGCTTTCTTT. The encoded protein is CASSRFRTGGTEAFF.

The rearrangement joins TRBV7-3 to TRBJ1-1, with TRBD1 identical over 12 bases. Germline-derived CDR1 and CDR2 are SGHTA and FQGTGA. The CDR3 contains 16 residues. The V and J ends lost 1 base and 5 bases, in that order; junction bases with no gene match: 5. The CDR3 protein is CASSLMGTGGATEAFF. The DNA of the CDR3 is TGTGCCAGCAGCTTAATGGGGACAGGGGGCGCAACTGAAGCTTTCTTT.

The V gene is TRBV30, the J gene TRBJ1-3; a weak D match, TRBD1 (5 bases). Germline CDR1 and CDR2: GTSNPN and SVGIG (reference sequence). The CDR3 length is 14 residues. The V end lost 5 bases, the J end lost 3 bases, and 14 bases lay between the germline ends. The CDR3 region has the DNA TGTGCCTGGGGGGGTCTGTCGGATGGAAACACCATATATTTT. This gives the protein CAWGGLSDGNTIYF.

The chain is built from TRBV5-1 and TRBJ1-6; TRBD1 matches at 9 bases. The trim removed 7 bases at V and 7 bases at J, leaving 9 bases unmatched. Germline V gives CDR1 SGHRS, CDR2 YFSETQ. This CDR3 is built from 15 residues. The CDR3 region is CASQGAGQGNSPLHF. As DNA, the CDR3 is TGCGCCAGCCAGGGTGCAGGACAGGGGAATTCACCCCTCCACTTT.

This chain joins TRBV19 and TRBJ2-3; D not certain. The CDR3 extends over 19 amino acids. Germline CDR1 and CDR2: LNHDA and SQIVND (reference sequence). V lost 0 bases to trimming and J lost 0 bases, with 19 bases between them. This chain's CDR3 is CASSIDRSEWGHSTDTQYF. CDR3 nucleotides: TGTGCCAGTAGTATAGATAGATCGGAGTGGGGTCATAGCACAGATACGCAGTATTTT.

V is TRBV5-6 and J is TRBJ1-1; D is perhaps TRBD1 (6 bases). The CDR3 has 14 residues. Germline V lookup: CDR1 SGHDT, CDR2 YYEEEE. V lost 4 bases to trimming and J lost 5 bases, with 15 bases between them. The CDR3 is CASSQWTAPTEAFF. The CDR3 region has the DNA TGTGCCAGCAGCCAATGGACAGCCCCGACTGAAGCTTTCTTT.

The gene calls are TRBV5-6 and TRBJ2-3; D uncertain. The CDR3 is 14 amino acids. Trimming stripped 4 bases from V and 5 bases from J, with 14 bases between. Germline loops: CDR1 SGHDT, CDR2 YYEEEE. The DNA of the CDR3 is TGTGCCAGCAGCCTCCCCGCCGTTGGAGATACGCAGTATTTT. This codes for CASSLPAVGDTQYF.

This chain connects TRBV28 to TRBJ2-2, with a tentative D call TRBD1 (6 bases). The CDR3 contains 15 residues. Trimming cost V 2 bases and J 2 bases, with 9 bases left between them. Germline values: CDR1 MDHEN, CDR2 SYDVKM. The CDR3 region has the DNA TGTGCCAGCAGTTTAGGCAGGGGTAACACCGGGGAGCTGTTTTTT. It translates to CASSLGRGNTGELFF. Full variable domain (remainder filled in from reference TRBV28 and TRBJ2-2): DVKVTQSSRYLVKRTGEKVFLECVQDMDHENMFWYRQDPGLGLRLIYFSYDVKMKEKGDIPEGYSVSREKKERFSLILESASTNQTSMYLCASSLGRGNTGELFFGEGSRLTVL.

The V gene is TRBV6-6, the J gene TRBJ1-2, with a tentative D call TRBD1 (5 bases). The CDR3 extends over 16 amino acids. V was pared by 5 bases and J by 4 bases, with 20 bases between. Germline CDR1 reads MNHNY; CDR2 reads SVGAGI (reference sequence). CDR3 protein: CASSQPDRGGRYGYTF. The CDR3 nucleotides read TGTGCCAGCAGTCAGCCGGATCGGGGGGGACGCTATGGCTACACCTTC.

This CDR3 reads CSVEGTGDVRGYEQYF. For the CDR3, the DNA is TGCAGCGTTGAAGGGACAGGGGACGTCCGTGGATACGAGCAGTACTTC. This rearrangement joins TRBV29-1 to TRBJ2-7; TRBD1 agrees at 9 bases. Germline CDR1 and CDR2: SQVTM and ANQGSEA. The CDR3 sequence is 16 residues long. The V gene end was trimmed by 1 base and the J gene end by 4 bases; junction bases not matched to a gene: 11.

This clone was found once. V usage is TRBV4-3 and J usage is TRBJ2-7; possible D gene TRBD1, 5 bases. The germline V gene has CDR1 LGHNA and CDR2 YSLEER. With 1 base removed from V and 1 base from J, the gap between germline ends came to 14 bases. The CDR3 length is 16 residues. DNA of the CDR3: TGCGCCAGCAGCCAAGCCAGGGAATGGACATCCTACGAGCAGTACTTC. Its translation: CASSQAREWTSYEQYF.

The DNA for the CDR3 is TGTGCCAGCAGCGGGAGGATGCAGTTCTTC. Protein: CASSGRMQFF. The chain is built from TRBV5-5 and TRBJ2-1; D might be TRBD2 (6 bases). The V end lost 4 bases, the J end lost 12 bases, and 8 bases lay between the germline ends. This CDR3 is built from 10 residues. Germline V gene lookup returns CDR1 SGHKS and CDR2 YYEKEE (reference sequence).

The genes are TRBV7-9 and TRBJ2-5; 7 bases map to TRBD2. V shed 6 bases and J 2 bases; nucleotides not matched to a gene: 12. Germline CDR1 is SEHNR and CDR2 is FQNEAQ (reference sequence). The CDR3 runs 16 residues. The CDR3 sequence: CASRPASGIVQETQYF. In nucleotides, the CDR3 is TGTGCCAGCAGGCCGGCTAGCGGTATTGTACAAGAGACCCAGTACTTC.

The chain joins TRBV28 to TRBJ1-6; D remains ambiguous. CDR3 length: 11 residues. V was shortened by 4 bases and J by 13 bases, with 8 bases between the two germline ends. Germline values: CDR1 MDHEN, CDR2 SYDVKM. The DNA of the CDR3 is TGTGCCAGCAGTTATGGGAACCCCCTCCACTTT. Translated: CASSYGNPLHF.

V usage is TRBV30 and J usage is TRBJ1-5; D might be TRBD1 (5 bases). With 2 bases removed from V and 9 bases from J, the gap between germline ends came to 11 bases. Looked up from germline, CDR1 is GTSNPN and CDR2 is SVGIG (reference sequence). CDR3 size: 12 residues. The CDR3 sequence is CAWSRGDGPQHF. CDR3 coding DNA: TGTGCCTGGAGTCGGGGGGATGGGCCCCAGCATTTT.

V and J are TRBV7-3 and TRBJ2-2; D ambiguous. Germline lookup yields CDR1 SGHTA and CDR2 FQGTGA. With 7 bases removed from V and 1 base from J, the gap between germline ends came to 13 bases. This CDR3 comprises 15 residues. This CDR3 reads CASTWDSMNTGELFF. In DNA, the CDR3 is TGTGCCAGCACCTGGGATTCGATGAACACCGGGGAGCTGTTTTTT.